This TCR beta chain comes out of a study of CD8+CD57+ T cells in acquired aplastic anemia. Study-level background: Sorted CD4+ and CD8+ cells gave a mean 3.2 ug DNA, range roughly 0.18 to 30 ug.

Genomic DNA was employed as the template in profiling TCR beta VDJ and CDR3. TCRdb ran MiXCR on the reads and lists one entry per CDR3 protein. The data hold around 200,000 distinct CDR3 sequences, with about 50% observed a single time. General study points: Any difference that existed in CD8+ Simpson's diversity between patients and controls was not significant. Patients shared around 31 CD8+ CDR3 sequences with controls.

Note on this clonotype: Antigen specificity is unknown.

Germline-derived CDR1 and CDR2 are MGHDK and SYGVNS. The CDR3 covers 11 residues. The V end was cut by 6 bases, the J end by 2 bases, with 5 bases between. In patients chosen for sequencing, flow cytometry had shown CD8+CD57+ cell expansion. Each patient had severe acquired aplastic anemia. The chain employs TRBV25-1 and TRBJ2-7; D remains unclear. Sequenced input: sorted CD4+, CD8+, or CD8+CD57+ T cells (not recorded which) from PBMCs. This sequence was found in a human donor with aplastic anemia. Here the CDR3 DNA reads TGTGCCAGCAGCCGGGCCTACGAGCAGTACTTC. This sequence encodes CASSRAYEQYF.